This passage covers 7 T cell receptor beta chains from one sample sequenced in a study of T cells expressing NK-cell markers. TCRdb processed the 5' RACE reads again and assigns one entry to each CDR3 protein, with no DNA. The table for this sample gives about 260,000 distinct CDR3 sequences. The sequenced sample was blood T cells: a sorted CD56 or NKG2C T cell subset, CD4+ or CD8+ T cells, or bulk PBMC T cells (not recorded which). The receptors shown here come from a man in his late teens or twenties in good health.

The V gene is TRBV15, the J gene TRBJ2-2; TCRdb selects TRBD2, and the lack of DNA leaves this call unchecked. CDR3 size: 16 residues. Germline lookup yields CDR1 LNHNV and CDR2 YYDKDF (reference sequence). CDR3 sequence reads: CATSREPMSGNGELFF.

V usage is TRBV12-3 or TRBV12-4 and J usage is TRBJ2-1; the D call of TRBD2 rests on TCRdb alone, since no DNA is present to check it. The CDR3 has 14 amino acids. The CDR3 loop is CASRSGYSYNEQFF.

The CDR3 protein is CASSVETPSGGNEQFF. The chain links TRBV6-1 to TRBJ2-1; with no DNA, the TCRdb D assignment of TRBD1 cannot be verified. CDR1 MNHNS and CDR2 SASEGT come from the germline V gene. The CDR3 is 16 amino acids.

The J gene is TRBJ2-3, the V gene TRBV12-3 or TRBV12-4; TCRdb's assignment of TRBD1 cannot be checked, as there is no DNA. This CDR3 has 13 amino acids. CDR3 region: CASSRDRGDTQYF.

The V gene is TRBV5-1, the J gene TRBJ2-1; no DNA is available, so the TRBD1 call from TCRdb remains unchecked. This CDR3 is 15 amino acids long. The V gene's germline CDR1 is SGHRS and CDR2 YFSETQ. CDR3 protein: CASSLESGNRDEQFF.

This chain connects TRBV5-6 to TRBJ2-6; TCRdb's D call, TRBD1, is unchecked because there is no DNA. CDR3 length: 17 amino acids. The germline gives CDR1 SGHDT, CDR2 YYEEEE. The CDR3 is CASSLVRRIPQANVLTF.

The V and J genes are TRBV18 and TRBJ1-2; no DNA is available, so the TRBD1 call from TCRdb remains unchecked. This CDR3 has 15 amino acids. The germline gives CDR1 KGHSH, CDR2 LQKENI. CDR3 sequence reads: CASSPPARGFYGYTF.